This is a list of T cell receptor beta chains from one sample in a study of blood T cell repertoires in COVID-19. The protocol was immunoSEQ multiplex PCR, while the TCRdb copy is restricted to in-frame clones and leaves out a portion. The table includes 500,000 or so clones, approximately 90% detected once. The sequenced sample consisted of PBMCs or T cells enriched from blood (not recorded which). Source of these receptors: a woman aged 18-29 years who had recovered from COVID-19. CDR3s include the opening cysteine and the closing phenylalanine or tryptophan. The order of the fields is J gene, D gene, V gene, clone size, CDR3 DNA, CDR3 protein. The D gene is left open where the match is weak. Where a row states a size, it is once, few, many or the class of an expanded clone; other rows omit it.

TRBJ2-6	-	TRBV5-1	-	TGCGCCAGCGGCAACTGGGTCGGGTCTGGGGCCAACGTCCTGACTTTC	CASGNWVGSGANVLTF
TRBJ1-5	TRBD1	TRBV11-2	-	TGTGCCAGCAGCTTATACGGGACAGGGGCGAATAGCAATCAGCCCCAGCATTTT	CASSLYGTGANSNQPQHF
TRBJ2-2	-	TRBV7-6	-	TGTGCCAGCAGCTTAGCTTTCGGAGGGAGGTCCGGGGAGCTGTTTTTT	CASSLAFGGRSGELFF
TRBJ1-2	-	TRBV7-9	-	TGTGCCAGCAGCTCCAGCGACAGATATGGCTACACCTTC	CASSSSDRYGYTF
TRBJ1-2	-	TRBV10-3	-	TGTGCCATCAGGAAGGATTCAGGGGTTACCTATGGCTACACCTTC	CAIRKDSGVTYGYTF
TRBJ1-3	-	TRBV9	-	TGTGCCAGCAGCGTAGGCAGCTCTGGAAACACCATATATTTT	CASSVGSSGNTIYF
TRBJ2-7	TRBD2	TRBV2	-	TGTGCCAGCAGTCACTCCGGGACTAGTGGCGAGCAGTACTTC	CASSHSGTSGEQYF
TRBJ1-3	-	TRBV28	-	TGTGCCACCTCTCCGGACGCAGGACTCGACACCATATATTTT	CATSPDAGLDTIYF
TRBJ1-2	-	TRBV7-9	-	TGTGCCAGCAGCTTGTCGAGATCGGGGGTCCGATTC	CASSLSRSGVRF
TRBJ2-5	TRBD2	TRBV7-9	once	TGTGCCAGCAGCTCCCCGGGACTAGCCGGATCCCAGTACTTC	CASSSPGLAGSQYF
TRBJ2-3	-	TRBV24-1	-	TGTGCCACCAGTGATTTGGAAAACGGGTTAGCAGATACGCAGTATTTT	CATSDLENGLADTQYF
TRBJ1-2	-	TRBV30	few	TGTGCCTGGAGTATTAGCCACGGCGATGGCTACACCTTC	CAWSISHGDGYTF
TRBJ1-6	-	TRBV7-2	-	TGTGCCAGCAGCTTACGGGGGGGGCCTGGATCCTCCTATAATTCACCCCTCCACTTT	CASSLRGGPGSSYNSPLHF
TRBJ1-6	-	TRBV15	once	TGTGCCACCAGCAGAGAGTGGGGGCAGGGGAATTCACCCCTCCACTTT	CATSREWGQGNSPLHF
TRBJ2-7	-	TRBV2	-	TGTGCCAGCACGGGACTGCCCTACGAGCAGTACTTC	CASTGLPYEQYF
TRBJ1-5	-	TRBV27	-	TGTGCCAGCAGTTTCCCACGAGGGGGTCAGCCCCAGCATTTT	CASSFPRGGQPQHF
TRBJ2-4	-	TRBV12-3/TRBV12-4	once	TGTGCCAGCAGTTTTGTCCAGGGTAACATTCAGTACTTC	CASSFVQGNIQYF
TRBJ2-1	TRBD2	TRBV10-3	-	TGTGCCACCATACTAGCGGGGGCCCCCAATGAGCAGTTCTTC	CATILAGAPNEQFF
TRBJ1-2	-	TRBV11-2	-	TGTGCCAGCAGCTTGGGGAGGGCAGGTGGCTACACCTTC	CASSLGRAGGYTF
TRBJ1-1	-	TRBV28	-	TGTGCCAGCAGCCTCCGGTCCTCGCTGGACACTGAAGCTTTCTTT	CASSLRSSLDTEAFF
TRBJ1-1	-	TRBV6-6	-	TGTGCCAGCAGTCCGTCTGAGACGCTAGGACGGGGAGCTTTCTTT	CASSPSETLGRGAFF
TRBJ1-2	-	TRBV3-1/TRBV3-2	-	TGTGCCAGCAGCCAAGACGGGAGTAACTATGGCTACACCTTC	CASSQDGSNYGYTF
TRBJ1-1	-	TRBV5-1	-	TGCGCCAGCAGCTTGGATGCGGATACTGAAGCTTTCTTT	CASSLDADTEAFF
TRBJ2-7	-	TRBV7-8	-	TGTGCCAGCAGCCTCCGGGACAAGGCCTACGAGCAGTACTTC	CASSLRDKAYEQYF
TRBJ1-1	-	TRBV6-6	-	TGTGCCAGTCACAGGGAGCGGAACACTGAAGCTTTCTTT	CASHRERNTEAFF
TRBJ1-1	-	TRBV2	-	TGTGCCAGCAGACCTGAGAATCTGAACACTGAAGCTTTCTTT	CASRPENLNTEAFF
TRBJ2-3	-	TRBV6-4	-	TGTGCCAGCTCCCCCGGAGAAACAGATACGCAGTATTTT	CASSPGETDTQYF
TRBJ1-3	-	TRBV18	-	TGTGCCAGCTCACCAGGAGGGCTTGGAAACACCATATATTTT	CASSPGGLGNTIYF
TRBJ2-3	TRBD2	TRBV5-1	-	TGCGCCAGCAGCTTGAGGGCGGGGGGGGCAGATACGCAGTATTTT	CASSLRAGGADTQYF
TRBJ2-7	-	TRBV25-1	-	TGTGCCAGCAGTGGTTACAGGGTACCCTACGAGCAGTACTTC	CASSGYRVPYEQYF
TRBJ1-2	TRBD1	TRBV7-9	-	TGTGCCAGCAGCTTACTGTTGACAGGGGGCATGGGTGGCTACACCTTC	CASSLLLTGGMGGYTF
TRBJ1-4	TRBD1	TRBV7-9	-	TGTGCCAGCAGCTTGGGGACAGGGAACAGGGCTAATGAAAAACTGTTTTTT	CASSLGTGNRANEKLFF
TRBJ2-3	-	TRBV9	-	TGTGCCAGCAGTCTGGGCGCAGATACGCAGTATTTT	CASSLGADTQYF